This T cell receptor (beta chain) emerged from a study of tumor-infiltrating lymphocytes in primary liver carcinoma. Across the whole study: Tumors were stage T1-T3 N0M0, about 4 to 10 cm across. About 3.65 to 7.13 million productive TCRbeta reads were obtained from the samples, with similar numbers across tissue types.

TCR beta cDNA was prepared out of roughly 520 ng total RNA by means of a constant-region primer. Nested multiplex PCR, run for three rounds with slightly modified ARM-PCR, yielded TCR beta libraries. The two initial PCR rounds, about 9 cycles each, used TRBV1-TRBV30 forward and C-beta reverse primers. TCRdb re-analysed the multiplex PCR reads in MiXCR, keeping a single row per CDR3 protein. The sample carries some 55,000 distinct CDR3 sequences, about 70% recorded once. As regards this clonotype: Sequence at one end of the junction differs from germline and may be a read error.

CDR3 length: 18 amino acids. Unsorted bulk tissue of about 19-33 mg yielded co-extracted RNA and DNA. Chronic HBV infection was present, with no prior treatment. Every tumor yielded five separate sampled regions. The rearrangement joins TRBV12-3 or TRBV12-4 to TRBJ2-1; 8 positions match TRBD2. The receptor comes from a man aged 35-49 years with primary liver carcinoma and hepatitis B virus infection. The source material was liver tumor tissue from sampling region 2. Subset indicated: tumor region T2, inferior pole. The CDR3: CASSPWGAGEGSYNEQFF. The CDR3 region has the DNA TGTGCCAGCAGCCCTTGGGGAGCGGGAGAAGGCTCCTACAATGAGCAGTTTTTC.